This T cell receptor beta chain derives from a study of T cell clonality in common variable immunodeficiency. Study observations and caveats: Fewer deletions and N-nucleotide insertions were reportedly seen in common variable immunodeficiency TCR beta sequences. CVID subjects shared fewer TCRbeta clones than healthy controls did.

This clone was recorded a few times. The antigen is unknown. The read falls 3 residues short of the CDR3 end, and the missing part is taken from the germline J gene. V lost 4 bases to trimming and J lost 4 bases; unmatched junction nucleotides: 7. CDR1 and CDR2 from the germline V gene are SEHNR and FQNEAQ (reference sequence). The CDR3 loop spans 15 amino acids. Patients had low serum IgG, IgA and/or IgM and specific antibody deficiency. The CVID group had about 15 females and 29 males, mean age 40. CVID and control samples used equivalent genomic DNA input. TCRdb's table, derived via immunoSEQ multiplex PCR, lists solely in-frame clones and lacks some. The sample contains 16,000 or so clones, none of them singletons.

The sequence derives from a human donor with common variable immunodeficiency. Material: peripheral blood mononuclear cells. The chain recombines TRBV7-9 with TRBJ1-5, with 7 bases lining up with TRBD1. The CDR3 DNA, read in part, is TGTGCCAGCAGCTCTTCAGGACAGGTAAATCAGCCC. Amino acids: CASSSSGQVNQP. The whole CDR3 is CASSSSGQVNQPQHF.